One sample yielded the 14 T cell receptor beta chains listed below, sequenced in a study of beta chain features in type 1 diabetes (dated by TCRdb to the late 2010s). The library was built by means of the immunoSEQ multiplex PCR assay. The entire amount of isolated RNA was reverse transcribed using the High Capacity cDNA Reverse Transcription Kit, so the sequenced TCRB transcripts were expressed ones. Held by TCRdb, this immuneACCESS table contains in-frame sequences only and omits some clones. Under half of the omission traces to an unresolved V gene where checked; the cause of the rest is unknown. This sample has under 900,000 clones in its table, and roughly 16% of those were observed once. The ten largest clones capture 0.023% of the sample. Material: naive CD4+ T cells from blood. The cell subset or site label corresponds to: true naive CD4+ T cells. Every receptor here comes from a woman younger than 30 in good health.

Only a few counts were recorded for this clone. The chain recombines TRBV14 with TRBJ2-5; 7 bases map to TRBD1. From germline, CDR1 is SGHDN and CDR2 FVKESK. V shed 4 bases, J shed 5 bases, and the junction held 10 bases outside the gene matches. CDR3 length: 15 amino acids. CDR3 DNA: TGTGCCAGCAGCCGCCGGGACAGCATTCGGGAGACCCAGTACTTC. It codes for CASSRRDSIRETQYF.

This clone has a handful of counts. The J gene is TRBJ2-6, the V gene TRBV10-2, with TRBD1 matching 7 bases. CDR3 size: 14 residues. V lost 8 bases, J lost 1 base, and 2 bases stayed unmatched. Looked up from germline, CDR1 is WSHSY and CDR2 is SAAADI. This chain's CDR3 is CASSGQSGANVLTF. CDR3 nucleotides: TGCGCCAGCTCGGGACAGTCTGGGGCCAACGTCCTGACTTTC.

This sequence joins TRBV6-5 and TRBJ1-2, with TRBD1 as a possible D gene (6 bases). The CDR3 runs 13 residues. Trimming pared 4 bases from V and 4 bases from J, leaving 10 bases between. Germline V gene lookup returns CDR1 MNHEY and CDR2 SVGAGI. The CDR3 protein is CASSSDRFYGYTF. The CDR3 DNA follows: TGTGCCAGCAGTTCTGACAGGTTCTATGGCTACACCTTC.

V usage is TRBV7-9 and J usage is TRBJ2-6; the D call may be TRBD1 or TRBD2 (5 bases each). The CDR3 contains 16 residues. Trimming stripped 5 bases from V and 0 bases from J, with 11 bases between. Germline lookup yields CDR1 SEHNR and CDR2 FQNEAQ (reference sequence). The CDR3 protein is CASSQGRISGANVLTF. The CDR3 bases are TGTGCCAGCAGCCAGGGACGAATCTCTGGGGCCAACGTCCTGACTTTC. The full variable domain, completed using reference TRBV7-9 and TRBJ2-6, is DTGVSQNPRHKITKRGQNVTFRCDPISEHNRLYWYRQTLGQGPEFLTYFQNEAQLEKSRLLSDRFSAERPKGSFSTLEIQRTEQGDSAMYLCASSQGRISGANVLTFGAGSRLTVL.

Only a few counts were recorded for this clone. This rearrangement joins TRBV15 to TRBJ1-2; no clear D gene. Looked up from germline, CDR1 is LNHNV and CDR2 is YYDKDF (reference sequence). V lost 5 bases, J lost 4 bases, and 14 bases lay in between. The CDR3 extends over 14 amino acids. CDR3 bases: TGTGCCACCAGCGGGGAGGAGGGCTTCTATGGCTACACCTTC. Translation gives CATSGEEGFYGYTF. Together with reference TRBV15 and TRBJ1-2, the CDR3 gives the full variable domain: DAMVIQNPRYQVTQFGKPVTLSCSQTLNHNVMYWYQQKSSQAPKLLFHYYDKDFNNEADTPDNFQSRRPNTSFCFLDIRSPGLGDTAMYLCATSGEEGFYGYTFGSGTRLTVV.

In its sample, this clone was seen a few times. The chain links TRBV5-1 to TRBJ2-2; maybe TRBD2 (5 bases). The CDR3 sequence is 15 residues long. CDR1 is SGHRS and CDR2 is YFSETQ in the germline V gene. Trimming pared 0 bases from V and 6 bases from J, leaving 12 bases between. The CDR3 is CASSLDGIGSGELFF. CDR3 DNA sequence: TGCGCCAGCAGCTTGGACGGGATCGGGTCCGGGGAGCTGTTTTTT.

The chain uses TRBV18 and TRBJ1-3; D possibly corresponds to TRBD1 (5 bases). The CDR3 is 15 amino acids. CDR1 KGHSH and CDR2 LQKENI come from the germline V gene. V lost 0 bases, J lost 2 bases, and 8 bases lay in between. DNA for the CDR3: TGTGCCAGCTCACCACCAGGGGTGCCTGGAAACACCATATATTTT. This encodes CASSPPGVPGNTIYF.

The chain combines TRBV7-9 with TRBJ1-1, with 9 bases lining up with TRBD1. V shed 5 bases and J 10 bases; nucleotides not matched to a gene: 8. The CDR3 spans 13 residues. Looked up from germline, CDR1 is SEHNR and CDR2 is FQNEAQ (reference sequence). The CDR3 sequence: CASSTGQGSLAFF. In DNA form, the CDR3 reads TGTGCCAGCAGCACCGGACAGGGGTCTTTAGCTTTCTTT.

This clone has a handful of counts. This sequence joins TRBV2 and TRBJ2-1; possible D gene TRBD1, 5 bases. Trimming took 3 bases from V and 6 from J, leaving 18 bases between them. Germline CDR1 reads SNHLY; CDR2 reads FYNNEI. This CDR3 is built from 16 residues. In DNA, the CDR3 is TGTGCCAGCAGTGAGAGTCAGGGATCGACATTCAATGAGCAGTTCTTC. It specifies CASSESQGSTFNEQFF.

The CDR3 DNA reads TGTGCCAGCAGGGGACTAGCGGGAGGTTACGAGCAGTACTTC. Translation gives CASRGLAGGYEQYF. The chain links TRBV27 to TRBJ2-7, with 15 bases aligning to TRBD2. This CDR3 region has 14 residues. Germline CDR1 MNHEY, CDR2 SMNVEV (reference sequence). With 6 bases clipped from V and 4 bases from J, the junction kept 1 base outside the gene matches.

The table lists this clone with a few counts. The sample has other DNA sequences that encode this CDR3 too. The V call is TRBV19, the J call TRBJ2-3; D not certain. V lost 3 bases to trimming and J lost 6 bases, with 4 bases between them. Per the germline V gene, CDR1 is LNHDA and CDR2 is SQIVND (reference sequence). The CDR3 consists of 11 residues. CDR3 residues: CASSILDTQYF. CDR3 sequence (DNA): TGTGCCAGTAGTATTCTGGATACGCAGTATTTT.

Here the CDR3 DNA reads TGTGCCAGCAGCCAAGATTTAGCGGACGCGAACACCGGGGAGCTGTTTTTT. Protein sequence: CASSQDLADANTGELFF. The V call is TRBV5-4, the J call TRBJ2-2, with D perhaps matching TRBD2 (6 bases). The CDR3 covers 17 residues. Germline V CDR1 and CDR2: SGHNT, YYREEE (reference sequence). V lost 4 bases and J lost 0, with 16 bases in between. The entire variable domain, with the rest obtained from reference TRBV5-4 and TRBJ2-2, is as follows: ETGVTQSPTHLIKTRGQQVTLRCSSQSGHNTVSWYQQALGQGPQFIFQYYREEENGRGNFPPRFSGLQFPNYSSELNVNALELDDSALYLCASSQDLADANTGELFFGEGSRLTVL.

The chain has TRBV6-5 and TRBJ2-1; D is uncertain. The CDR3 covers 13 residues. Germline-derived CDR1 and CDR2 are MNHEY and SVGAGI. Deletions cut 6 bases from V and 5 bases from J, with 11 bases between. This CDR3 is CASSWSTHNEQFF. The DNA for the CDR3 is TGTGCCAGCAGCTGGAGCACACACAATGAGCAGTTCTTC.

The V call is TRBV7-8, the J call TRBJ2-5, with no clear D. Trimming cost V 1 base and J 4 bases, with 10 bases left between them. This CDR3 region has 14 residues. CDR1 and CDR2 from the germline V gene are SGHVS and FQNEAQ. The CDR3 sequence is CASSLVVWAETQYF. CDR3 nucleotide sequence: TGTGCCAGCAGCTTAGTGGTCTGGGCAGAGACCCAGTACTTC.